This T cell receptor beta chain was identified during a study of shared clonotypes between healthy human individuals. Notes on the study in general: Naive subsets usually exceeded memory subsets in estimated richness.

Clones were read by immunoSEQ multiplex PCR, and TCRdb kept only the in-frame ones, dropping some. The data contain 180,000 or so clones, about 93% of them singletons. Trimming removed 4 bases at V and 4 bases at J, with 10 bases between. The germline V gene has CDR1 MDHEN and CDR2 SYDVKM. This CDR3 is built from 13 residues. About this clone itself: Antigen unknown.

Naive CD45RA+ and memory CD45RA-negative subsets were split from CD4+ cells. This clonotype was obtained from a woman aged 25 to 39 in good health. The sample comprised naive CD4+ T cells sorted from blood. Subset meaning: CD45RA+ positively selected. The rearrangement links TRBV28 to TRBJ1-2, with no clear D. The CDR3 here is CASSSITIYGYTF. DNA for the CDR3: TGTGCCAGCAGTTCTATTACGATCTATGGCTACACCTTC.